This TCR beta chain appears in the sequencing data of a study of Graves' ophthalmopathy and Graves' hyperthyroidism. The CDR3 is 14 residues long. Germline CDR1 is MNHEY and CDR2 is SMNVEV (reference sequence). The V segment lost 3 bases and the J segment 7 bases; nucleotides outside the gene matches: 8. Amplification of the TCR beta CDR3 regions used RNA transcripts (as template). HTBI primers were employed in first-round RT-PCR, then a second-round multiplex PCR followed. Via MiXCR, TCRdb re-called the multiplex PCR reads, giving one row per CDR3 protein. The data hold about 500,000 distinct CDR3 sequences, with about 40% observed a single time. Other autoimmune diseases, uncontrolled infections, pregnancy or lactation excluded patients from enrollment.

The V gene is TRBV27, the J gene TRBJ1-2; TRBD1 aligns across 7 bases. This sequence originates from an adult man with Graves' hyperthyroidism. The specimen was peripheral blood or thyroid tissue (not recorded which). CDR3 in DNA: TGTGCCAGCAGTTTTTCCGGGGCAGGGGGTGGCTACACCTTC. Amino acids: CASSFSGAGGGYTF.